Listed below are T cell receptor beta chains from one sample, sequenced in a study of cytomegalovirus exposure and HLA in healthy donors. The protocol was immunoSEQ multiplex PCR, while the TCRdb copy is restricted to in-frame clones and leaves out a portion. The profile shows roughly 200,000 clones, roughly 79% of them singletons. The specimen sequenced was PBMCs. The source of these receptors is a male donor in good health and CMV-seronegative. CDR3s include the opening cysteine and the closing phenylalanine or tryptophan. D genes are given only for firm matches. Clone sizes are given selectively: once, few, many, or a class where the clone is expanded.

. TRBJ2-1 TRBD2 TRBV5-1 TGCGCCAGCAGCTTGGCCGGCCTAGCGGGGAATGAGCAGTTCTTC CASSLAGLAGNEQFF
. TRBJ2-3 . TRBV5-1 TGCGCCAGCAGCTTCACCCGGGGGGCCACAGATACGCAGTATTTT CASSFTRGATDTQYF
. TRBJ2-3 . TRBV19 TGTGCCAGTAACAAAGGAGGCAGCACAGATACGCAGTATTTT CASNKGGSTDTQYF
. TRBJ2-1 . TRBV5-1 TGCGCCAGCAGTTTCGCGGGAAACTCCTACAATGAGCAGTTCTTC CASSFAGNSYNEQFF
. TRBJ1-2 . TRBV9 TGTGCCAGCAGCGTGACAAGGGTAACAGGGTCGGGCTATGGCTACACCTTC CASSVTRVTGSGYGYTF
. TRBJ1-3 . TRBV5-1 TGCGCCAGCAGCTCCTACTCTGGAAACACCATATATTTT CASSSYSGNTIYF
few TRBJ1-2 . TRBV4-1 TGCGCCAGCAGCCCCCGGGGGGAACCTGGCTACACCTTC CASSPRGEPGYTF
. TRBJ1-5 TRBD1 TRBV2 TGTGCCAGCAGCGGGACAGGGGAGAGTCAGCCCCAGCATTTT CASSGTGESQPQHF
. TRBJ2-7 TRBD1 TRBV6-5 TGTGCCAGCAGTCGGACAGGGAGCTCCTACGAGCAGTACTTC CASSRTGSSYEQYF
. TRBJ1-2 . TRBV5-4 TGTGCCAGCAGCCTGACGGGGGCTAACTATGGCTACACCTTC CASSLTGANYGYTF
once TRBJ1-5 TRBD1 TRBV10-3 TGTGCCATCAGCGGGGACAGAAGCAATCAGCCCCAGCATTTT CAISGDRSNQPQHF
. TRBJ1-1 . TRBV30 TGTGCCTACCAGGAGAACACTGAAGCTTTCTTT CAYQENTEAFF
few TRBJ1-2 . TRBV4-2 TGTGCCAGCAGCCAAGGAGACAGGCCCCAGGAGGACTACACCTTC CASSQGDRPQEDYTF
. TRBJ2-3 TRBD1 TRBV19 TGTGCCAGTAGTATAGAGACAGGGTTTACAGATACGCAGTATTTT CASSIETGFTDTQYF
. TRBJ1-4 TRBD1 TRBV30 TGTGCCTGGAGTCCCTACATACAGGGGGCGAATGAAAAACTGTTTTTT CAWSPYIQGANEKLFF
. TRBJ1-1 TRBD1 TRBV6-1 TGTGCCAGCAGTGATCCGTTGACAGGGATGAACACTGAAGCTTTCTTT CASSDPLTGMNTEAFF
. TRBJ2-3 TRBD2 TRBV29-1 TGCAGCGTTGCTCGGGAGGGGGATACGCAGTATTTT CSVAREGDTQYF
. TRBJ2-7 . TRBV19 TGTGCCAGTAGGATCATCGACAGGAGCTCCTACGAGCAGTACTTC CASRIIDRSSYEQYF
. TRBJ2-7 . TRBV13 TGTGCCAGCAGCAGACGTACGGGGAGGCACGAGCAGTACTTC CASSRRTGRHEQYF
few TRBJ2-1 TRBD2 TRBV30 TGTGCCTGGGACTTTAGCGGGAGGGCCTACAATGAGCAGTTCTTC CAWDFSGRAYNEQFF
. TRBJ2-5 TRBD2 TRBV2 TGTGCCAGCATACCTAGCGGATTACAAGAGACCCAGTACTTC CASIPSGLQETQYF
. TRBJ1-2 . TRBV6-1 TGTGCCAGCAGTGAACCCAGCAGGGACTATGGCTACACCTTC CASSEPSRDYGYTF
. TRBJ1-2 . TRBV28 TGTGCCAGCAGTTTATCAACCAGGGTTGGCTACACCTTC CASSLSTRVGYTF
. TRBJ2-7 . TRBV11-2 TGTGCCAGCAGCTTAGGGACTGAGAACGAGCAGTACTTC CASSLGTENEQYF
. TRBJ1-5 . TRBV28 TGTGCCAGCAGTATAACCTTTCGGGGCAGGGGAAAAGGTGGGAATCAGCCCCAGCATTTT CASSITFRGRGKGGNQPQHF
. TRBJ1-2 . TRBV30 TGTGCCTGGAGCCCCGGAAGCGGGAGTTCCTATGGCTACACCTTC CAWSPGSGSSYGYTF
. TRBJ2-5 TRBD2 TRBV30 TGTGCCTGGAGTGTAATCCTAGCGGGCGAAGAGACCCAGTACTTC CAWSVILAGEETQYF
few TRBJ2-7 TRBD1 TRBV6-5 TGTGCCAGCAAGAGGGGGCCCCTCTACGAGCAGTACTTC CASKRGPLYEQYF
. TRBJ1-5 . TRBV30 TGTGCCTGGAGTGGGGGGGTAGGTGACCAGCCCCAGCATTTT CAWSGGVGDQPQHF
. TRBJ1-2 TRBD1 TRBV28 TGTGCCAGCAGCCCTGCGGACAGGGCGCCGTATGGCTACACCTTC CASSPADRAPYGYTF
. TRBJ2-1 . TRBV7-9 TGTGCCAGCAGCCTTGAGCAGGGGGCGGGAGGGTTCCATGAGCAGTTCTTC CASSLEQGAGGFHEQFF
. TRBJ2-3 . TRBV6-5 TGTGCCACCAAAGGGGACACAGATACGCAGTATTTT CATKGDTDTQYF
. TRBJ1-1 . TRBV30 TGTGCCTGGAGTAGGCTCGGACTGGGTACTGAAGCTTTCTTT CAWSRLGLGTEAFF
. TRBJ2-2 TRBD2 TRBV10-3 TGTGCCATCAGTGAGCGGGGGGCCGGGGAGCTGTTTTTT CAISERGAGELFF
few TRBJ2-3 TRBD2 TRBV4-3 TGCGCCAGCAGCCAAGATAGCGGGAGGGGTTTTACAGATACGCAGTATTTT CASSQDSGRGFTDTQYF
. TRBJ2-3 TRBD2 TRBV23-1 TGCGCCAGCAGTCCCCCGCCAGGCCCTAGCGGGGGGGCTTGCACAGATACGCAGTATTTT CASSPPPGPSGGACTDTQYF
. TRBJ1-3 . TRBV7-9 TGTGCCAGCAGCGCGGGAGAAAGGGCAAACACCATATATTTT CASSAGERANTIYF
. TRBJ1-5 . TRBV5-6 TGTGCCAGCAGCTCCGGGGGAGGGAGCGGGCCCCAGCATTTT CASSSGGGSGPQHF
once TRBJ2-1 TRBD2 TRBV29-1 TGCAGCGTTTTACTAGCGGGGGCGAACAATGAGCAGTTCTTC CSVLLAGANNEQFF
once TRBJ1-2 . TRBV15 TGTGCCACCAGCAGAGTGACAGCGAACTATGGCTACACCTTC CATSRVTANYGYTF
. TRBJ1-2 TRBD1 TRBV5-1 TGCGCCAGCAGCTTGACGGACAGGAATAACTATGGCTACACCTTC CASSLTDRNNYGYTF
. TRBJ1-5 . TRBV30 TGTGCCTGGAGTGTAGAGGGCGGTCAGCCCCAGCATTTT CAWSVEGGQPQHF
. TRBJ1-2 . TRBV6-5 TGTGCCAGCACCCCCAGGACAACCGTCGCCTATGGCTACACCTTC CASTPRTTVAYGYTF
. TRBJ2-7 . TRBV27 TGTGCCAGCAGTTTCCCAGGCGCCAACGAGCAGTACTTC CASSFPGANEQYF
. TRBJ1-6 . TRBV25-1 TGTGCCAGCAGTGAGAGGAGCTCCTATAATTCACCCCTCCACTTT CASSERSSYNSPLHF
. TRBJ2-7 . TRBV30 TGTGCCTGGAGAGAGGGGGCCTACGAGCAGTACTTC CAWREGAYEQYF
. TRBJ1-1 . TRBV2 TGTGCCAGCCTCCGGGACACGGACCCAAAAGCTTTCTTT CASLRDTDPKAFF
. TRBJ2-3 . TRBV7-7 TGTGCCAGCAGCCCGCAGGTTGGGGATACGCAGTATTTT CASSPQVGDTQYF
. TRBJ2-7 . TRBV7-9 TGTGCCAGCAGCTTAGCTTCGGGGGAGCAACGGTACTTC CASSLASGEQRYF
few TRBJ2-4 . TRBV6-5 TGTGCCAGCAGTTCCACGGTTGTTACCAAAAACATTCAGTACTTC CASSSTVVTKNIQYF
few TRBJ1-5 . TRBV29-1 TGCAGCGTTGCAGGGTACAATAGCAATCAGCCCCAGCATTTT CSVAGYNSNQPQHF
few TRBJ2-6 . TRBV30 TGTGCCTGGAGAGCTCCGGGGGTCTCTGGGGCCAACGTCCTGACTTTC CAWRAPGVSGANVLTF
. TRBJ2-7 TRBD1 TRBV28 TGTGCCAGCAGTTTGCCAGGGGGAAAGGCCTACGAGCAGTACTTC CASSLPGGKAYEQYF
. TRBJ1-5 . TRBV7-2 TGTGCCAGCAGCCACACAGGTATGGATCAGCCCCAGCATTTT CASSHTGMDQPQHF